The 10 T cell receptor beta chains presented below share a single source sample, sequenced in a study of blood T cell repertoires in COVID-19. Sequencing used immunoSEQ multiplex PCR; TCRdb keeps in-frame clones, though not all of them. The table has about 280,000 clones, 88% seen once; the top ten hold 2%. Sequencing input: PBMCs or T cells enriched from blood (not recorded which). The source of these receptors is a woman in her fifties or sixties in a cohort exposed to, infected with or recovered from COVID-19 (not recorded which).

This clone showed up just once. The chain joins TRBV4-1 to TRBJ2-7, with 10 bases that match TRBD2. The germline V gene encodes CDR1 MGHRA and CDR2 YSYEKL. The CDR3 is 16 residues long. V dropped 0 bases and J dropped 4; count of bases not matched to a gene: 6. The CDR3 reads CASSQEAGGPRYEQYF. DNA for the CDR3: TGCGCCAGCAGCCAAGAAGCGGGAGGGCCCCGGTACGAGCAGTACTTC.

The chain combines TRBV27 with TRBJ1-1, with a weak D call TRBD1 (6 bases). The V gene's germline CDR1 is MNHEY and CDR2 SMNVEV (reference sequence). There are 16 residues in the CDR3. V was shortened by 7 bases and J by 4 bases, with 22 bases between the two germline ends. CDR3 region: CASIPGGGRRGTEAFF. CDR3 sequence (DNA): TGTGCCAGCATTCCTGGGGGGGGGCGGAGGGGCACTGAAGCTTTCTTT.

This chain connects TRBV29-1 to TRBJ2-6; D is unresolved. V lost 4 bases and J 0 bases, leaving 7 bases between the germline ends. This CDR3 spans 14 amino acids. Germline V gives CDR1 SQVTM, CDR2 ANQGSEA. CDR3 in DNA: TGCAGCGTTGTTCCCCGCTCTGGGGCCAACGTCCTGACTTTC. Translation gives CSVVPRSGANVLTF.

The V call is TRBV19, the J call TRBJ1-1; 9 nucleotides line up with TRBD1. The CDR3 is 14 residues long. Germline CDR1 and CDR2: LNHDA and SQIVND (reference sequence). After removal of 5 bases from V and 5 bases from J, the junction contained 6 bases not matched to a gene. In DNA form, the CDR3 reads TGTGCCAGTAGTGTTGACAGGGGGGGAACTGAAGCTTTCTTT. It specifies CASSVDRGGTEAFF.

The rearrangement uses TRBV6-5 and TRBJ2-7; D might be TRBD1 (5 bases). The CDR3 contains 12 residues. The germline gives CDR1 MNHEY, CDR2 SVGAGI. Trimming left V 6 bases short and J 3 bases short, with 9 bases between. For the CDR3, the DNA is TGTGCCAGCAGAGGGGATCTCTACGAGCAGTACTTC. Translated: CASRGDLYEQYF.

The chain combines TRBV2 with TRBJ1-4, with D perhaps TRBD1 (5 bases). Germline V gene data show CDR1 as SNHLY and CDR2 as FYNNEI. This CDR3 comprises 15 residues. V lost 8 bases to trimming and J lost 0 bases, with 13 bases between them. The CDR3 is CASLGGSATNEKLFF. CDR3 coding DNA: TGTGCCAGCTTGGGGGGGTCCGCAACTAATGAAAAACTGTTTTTT.

The V gene is TRBV10-1, the J gene TRBJ1-3, with 10 bases lining up with TRBD1. The ends lost 3 bases at V and 4 bases at J; junction bases unmatched: 6. The germline V gene encodes CDR1 WNHNN and CDR2 SYGVQD (reference sequence). This CDR3 region has 16 residues. CDR3 amino acids: CASSDPGQGSGNTIYF. The CDR3, as DNA: TGCGCCAGCAGTGATCCGGGACAGGGGAGCGGAAACACCATATATTTT.

This clone occurred once. The rearrangement joins TRBV7-9 to TRBJ2-3, with 7 bases fitting TRBD1. In germline, CDR1 is SEHNR, CDR2 FQNEAQ (reference sequence). This CDR3 region has 13 residues. V was clipped by 8 bases and J by 8 bases; unmatched bases: 10. This chain's CDR3 is CASSGTAQATQYF. CDR3 DNA sequence: TGTGCCAGCTCAGGGACAGCACAGGCTACGCAGTATTTT.

This clone was detected only a few times. This chain joins TRBV28 and TRBJ1-2, with a possible D match to TRBD1 (6 bases). The CDR3 extends over 14 amino acids. Germline V lookup: CDR1 MDHEN, CDR2 SYDVKM. Trimming took 4 bases from V and 8 from J, leaving 17 bases between them. Written as DNA, the CDR3 is TGTGCCAGCAGTTCCTACGACAGGCTCGGGGGCTACACCTTC. Its protein is CASSSYDRLGGYTF.

This clone was seen just once. This chain uses TRBV5-1 with TRBJ2-7; weak D call: TRBD2 (7 bases). Trimming took 0 bases from V and 5 from J, leaving 15 bases between them. CDR1 and CDR2 from the germline V gene are SGHRS and YFSETQ. The CDR3 runs 15 residues. Written as DNA, the CDR3 is TGCGCCAGCAGCTTGGAGGGGGGGCCTTTGGACGAGCAGTACTTC. Residues: CASSLEGGPLDEQYF. Variable domain in full (rest from reference TRBV5-1 and TRBJ2-7): KAGVTQTPRYLIKTRGQQVTLSCSPISGHRSVSWYQQTPGQGLQFLFEYFSETQRNKGNFPGRFSGRQFSNSRSEMNVSTLELGDSALYLCASSLEGGPLDEQYFGPGTRLTVT.